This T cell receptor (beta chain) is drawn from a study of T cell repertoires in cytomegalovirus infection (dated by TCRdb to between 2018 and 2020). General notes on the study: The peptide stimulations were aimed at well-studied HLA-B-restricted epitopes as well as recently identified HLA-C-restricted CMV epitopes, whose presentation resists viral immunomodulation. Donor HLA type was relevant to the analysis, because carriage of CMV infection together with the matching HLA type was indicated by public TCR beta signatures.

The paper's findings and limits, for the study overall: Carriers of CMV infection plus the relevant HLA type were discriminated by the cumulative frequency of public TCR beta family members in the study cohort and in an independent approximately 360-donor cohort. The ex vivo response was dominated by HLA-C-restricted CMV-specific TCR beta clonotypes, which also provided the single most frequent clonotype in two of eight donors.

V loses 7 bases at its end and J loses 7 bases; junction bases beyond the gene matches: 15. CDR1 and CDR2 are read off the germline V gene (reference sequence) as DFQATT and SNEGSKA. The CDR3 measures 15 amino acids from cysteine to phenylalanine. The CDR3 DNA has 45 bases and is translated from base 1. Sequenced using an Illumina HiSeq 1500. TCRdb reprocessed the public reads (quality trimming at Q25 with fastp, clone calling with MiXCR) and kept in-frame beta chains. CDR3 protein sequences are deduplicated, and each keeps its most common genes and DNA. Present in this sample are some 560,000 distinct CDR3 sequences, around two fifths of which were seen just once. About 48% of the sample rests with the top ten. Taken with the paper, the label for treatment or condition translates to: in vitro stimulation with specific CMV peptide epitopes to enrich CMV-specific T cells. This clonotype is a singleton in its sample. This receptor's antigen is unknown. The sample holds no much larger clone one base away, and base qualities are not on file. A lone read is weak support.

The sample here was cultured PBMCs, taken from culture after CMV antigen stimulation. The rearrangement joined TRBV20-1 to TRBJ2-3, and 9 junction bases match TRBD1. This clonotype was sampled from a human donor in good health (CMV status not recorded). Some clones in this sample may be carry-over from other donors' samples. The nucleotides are TGCAGTGGGACGCCTCCGGGACAGGGCATATATACGCAGTATTTT. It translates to CSGTPPGQGIYTQYF.